Here is one T cell receptor beta chain with its context. These data originate in a study of technical replicates of blood from a few donors. The assay was immunoSEQ multiplex PCR, and TCRdb's table has in-frame clones only and misses some. The table lists under 100,000 clones, approximately 94% of them singletons. The sample comprised T cells isolated from PBMCs. This clonotype originated in a human donor in good health.

The CDR3 region has the DNA TGTGCCAGCAGCCTTGGGGGGGTAGATACGCAGTATTTT. This sequence encodes CASSLGGVDTQYF. This chain joins TRBV6-5 and TRBJ2-3; 7 bases align to TRBD2. The germline V gene encodes CDR1 MNHEY and CDR2 SVGAGI. The CDR3 spans 13 residues. The J segment lost 5 bases and the V segment lost 6 bases, leaving 5 bases of the junction unmatched.